Below, 30 T cell receptor beta chains from the same sample are listed, as sequenced in a study of CD8 T cells in ankylosing spondylitis. One entry per CDR3 protein results from TCRdb running MiXCR on the 5' RACE reads. This sample yields over 450,000 distinct CDR3 sequences, of which approximately 11% are seen a single time; over 6.5% belongs to the top ten. Regarding the study as a whole: Ankylosing spondylitis blood appeared to carry a characteristic TCR beta motif of 7 or 8 highly homologous variants.

Their antigens are not known. Sequencing input: blood, either unsorted or a sorted T cell fraction (not recorded which). Receptors originate from a male donor with ankylosing spondylitis.

CDR3 residues: CASSPQASGYNEQFF. The CDR3 DNA is TGCGCCAGCAGCCCTCAGGCTAGCGGCTACAATGAGCAGTTCTTC. The rearrangement links TRBV5-1 to TRBJ2-1; 7 bases align to TRBD2. The ends lost 4 bases at V and 3 bases at J; junction bases unmatched: 7. The CDR3 sequence is 15 residues long. Germline V CDR1 and CDR2: SGHRS, YFSETQ.

This clonotype was seen only a few times. The rearrangement uses TRBV6-2 or TRBV6-3 and TRBJ2-1; TRBD2 might be the D (6 bases). The CDR3 has 14 amino acids. From germline, CDR1 is MNHEY and CDR2 SVGEGT. The V gene lost 6 bases and the J gene lost 6 bases, with 15 bases spanning the gap. The CDR3 reads CASRTGLYFNEQFF. The DNA for the CDR3 is TGTGCCAGCAGGACGGGACTCTACTTCAATGAGCAGTTCTTC.

This clonotype was found many times. The V call is TRBV7-9, the J call TRBJ2-2, with 10 bases fitting TRBD1. The germline gives CDR1 SEHNR, CDR2 FQNEAQ (reference sequence). J was trimmed by 3 bases and V by 8 bases; bases with no gene match: 9. This CDR3 comprises 16 residues. The CDR3 sequence is CASRKTGGRYTGELFF. The CDR3, as DNA: TGTGCCAGCCGGAAGACAGGGGGCAGATACACCGGGGAGCTGTTTTTT.

In this sample, this clonotype turned up many times. This chain links TRBV20-1 with TRBJ2-1; D is possibly TRBD2 (6 bases). Germline lookup yields CDR1 DFQATT and CDR2 SNEGSKA (reference sequence). The CDR3 sequence is 11 residues long. Trimming removed 5 bases at V and 9 bases at J, with 11 bases between. The CDR3 here is CSAGGTPEQFF. The DNA for the CDR3 is TGCAGTGCTGGCGGGACGCCTGAGCAGTTCTTC.

V and J are TRBV10-3 and TRBJ1-4; possible D gene TRBD1, 6 bases. V was trimmed by 4 bases and J by 3 bases, leaving 12 bases between them. CDR3 length equals 15 residues. Germline V gives CDR1 ENHRY, CDR2 SYGVKD. In DNA form, the CDR3 reads TGTGCCATCAGTGTCCGGGACACGGCTAATGAAAAACTGTTTTTT. This translates into CAISVRDTANEKLFF.

This chain uses TRBV3-1 with TRBJ2-4; TRBD1 is a possible D gene (7 bases). Trimming shortened V by 5 bases and J by 2 bases, and 19 bases separated the two germline ends. Germline CDR1 LGHDT, CDR2 YNNKEL (reference sequence). CDR3 length: 17 residues. In nucleotides, the CDR3 is TGTGCCAGCAGCTACCTACAGGGGACTTCCTCCAAAAACATTCAGTACTTC. Encoded protein: CASSYLQGTSSKNIQYF. Full variable domain (outside the CDR3, taken from reference TRBV3-1 and TRBJ2-4): DTAVSQTPKYLVTQMGNDKSIKCEQNLGHDTMYWYKQDSKKFLKIMFSYNNKELIINETVPNRFSPKSPDKAHLNLHINSLELGDSAVYFCASSYLQGTSSKNIQYFGAGTRLSVL.

This chain connects TRBV6-1 to TRBJ2-3, with TRBD2 matching over 13 bases. J was trimmed by 2 bases and V by 6 bases; bases with no gene match: 2. CDR1 MNHNS and CDR2 SASEGT come from the germline V gene. The CDR3 has 15 amino acids. The CDR3 DNA reads as TGTGCCAGCAGGGGACTAGCGGGGTTCACAGATACGCAGTATTTT. Translation gives CASRGLAGFTDTQYF.

The table lists this clonotype with many counts. This chain links TRBV5-6 with TRBJ2-7; no definite D call. The CDR3 covers 11 residues. Between the trimmed V and J ends, which lost 4 bases and 6 bases, there was a span of 8 bases. Per the germline V gene, CDR1 is SGHDT and CDR2 is YYEEEE. CDR3 residues: CASSRSREQYF. CDR3 nucleotide sequence: TGTGCCAGCAGCCGTTCCCGCGAGCAGTACTTC.

The chain employs TRBV12-3 or TRBV12-4 and TRBJ2-2; D gene uncertain. CDR3 size: 11 residues. The ends were cut back, 4 bases at V and 6 bases at J, with 3 bases in the middle. The chain's CDR3 is CASSWSGELFF. The CDR3 coding sequence is TGTGCCAGCAGTTGGTCCGGGGAGCTGTTTTTT.

This chain uses TRBV7-9 with TRBJ2-5, with D possibly TRBD2 on 5 matching bases. The CDR3 sequence is 15 residues long. The germline CDR1 and CDR2 sequences are SEHNR and FQNEAQ (reference sequence). The V gene lost 1 base and the J gene lost 2 bases, with 11 bases spanning the gap. CDR3 amino acids: CASSLDGMEQETQYF. In DNA, the CDR3 is TGTGCCAGCAGCTTAGACGGGATGGAGCAAGAGACCCAGTACTTC.

This clonotype was counted between two and nine times. The rearrangement joins TRBV19 to TRBJ1-1; possible D gene TRBD1, 5 bases. V lost 3 bases and J 0 bases, leaving 11 bases between the germline ends. The CDR3 consists of 15 residues. Germline assignment: CDR1 LNHDA and CDR2 SQIVND (reference sequence). Here the CDR3 reads CASSMRGHLNTEAFF. The CDR3 nucleotides are TGTGCCAGTAGTATGAGAGGACATTTGAACACTGAAGCTTTCTTT.

This clonotype turned up a few times. For the CDR3, the DNA is TGCAGTGTAGGAGAGGGGGGTTACGAGCAGTACTTC. Residues: CSVGEGGYEQYF. The chain combines TRBV20-1 with TRBJ2-7; TRBD1 or TRBD2 may be the D gene (6 bases each). With 7 bases removed from V and 4 bases from J, the gap between germline ends came to 14 bases. Germline assignment: CDR1 DFQATT and CDR2 SNEGSKA (reference sequence). The CDR3 totals 12 residues.

This clonotype was recorded a few times. The chain combines TRBV24-1 with TRBJ2-3, with a tentative D call TRBD2 (5 bases). In germline, CDR1 is KGHDR, CDR2 SFDVKD. This CDR3 contains 15 residues. V was cut by 2 bases and J by 5 bases, with 13 bases left in between. For the CDR3, the DNA is TGTGCCACCAGTGATTCGGGATTGGGTAGAGATACGCAGTATTTT. Amino acid sequence: CATSDSGLGRDTQYF.

The genes are TRBV9 and TRBJ2-1, with 11 bases matching TRBD2. The J segment lost 4 bases and the V segment lost 6 bases, leaving 6 bases of the junction unmatched. Germline values: CDR1 SGDLS, CDR2 YYNGEE. This CDR3 has 15 residues. The CDR3 DNA reads TGTGCCAGCACCCGACTAGCGGGGCGTTACAATGAGCAGTTCTTC. Translated, it gives CASTRLAGRYNEQFF. Filled out from reference TRBV9 and TRBJ2-1, the complete variable domain reads DSGVTQTPKHLITATGQRVTLRCSPRSGDLSVYWYQQSLDQGLQFLIQYYNGEERAKGNILERFSAQQFPDLHSELNLSSLELGDSALYFCASTRLAGRYNEQFFGPGTRLTVL.

This clonotype has at least ten counts. This chain uses TRBV20-1 with TRBJ1-1; tentatively, D is TRBD1 (5 bases). This CDR3 has 11 residues. The germline CDR1 and CDR2 sequences are DFQATT and SNEGSKA (reference sequence). Trimming cost V 3 bases and J 11 bases, with 13 bases left between them. This CDR3 reads CSASSGGTAFF. The CDR3 DNA follows: TGCAGTGCTAGCTCGGGGGGGACGGCTTTCTTT.

This clonotype turned up a few times. The gene calls are TRBV5-1 and TRBJ2-3, with D possibly being TRBD1 (6 bases). From germline, CDR1 is SGHRS and CDR2 YFSETQ. V was cut by 0 bases and J by 2 bases, with 13 bases left in between. There are 16 residues in the CDR3. Here the CDR3 reads CASSLEAQGPTDTQYF. CDR3 sequence (DNA): TGCGCCAGCAGCTTGGAGGCACAGGGACCCACAGATACGCAGTATTTT. Variable domain in full (rest from reference TRBV5-1 and TRBJ2-3): KAGVTQTPRYLIKTRGQQVTLSCSPISGHRSVSWYQQTPGQGLQFLFEYFSETQRNKGNFPGRFSGRQFSNSRSEMNVSTLELGDSALYLCASSLEAQGPTDTQYFGPGTRLTVL.

This clonotype was counted ten times or more. The chain is built from TRBV5-1 and TRBJ2-1; 8 bases fit TRBD2. The junction had 4 bases not matched to a gene; V was cut back by 2 bases and J by 9 bases. The CDR3 spans 13 residues. Germline CDR1 is SGHRS and CDR2 is YFSETQ. The CDR3 region has the DNA TGCGCCAGCAGCTTTTTAGCGGGAAGTGAGCAGTTCTTC. Protein: CASSFLAGSEQFF.

This clonotype was counted ten times or more. The V gene is TRBV12-3 or TRBV12-4, the J gene TRBJ1-6; 9 bases map to TRBD1. Trimming took 6 bases from V and 7 from J; bases not matched to a gene: 7. The CDR3 is made up of 15 amino acids. In DNA form, the CDR3 reads TGTGCCAGCAGCAACCGGGACAGGGAGAATTCACCCCTCCACTTT. This encodes CASSNRDRENSPLHF.

The table lists this clonotype with a few counts. The chain recombines TRBV20-1 with TRBJ1-3; no reliable D call. There are 14 residues in the CDR3. The germline CDR1 and CDR2 sequences are DFQATT and SNEGSKA (reference sequence). V shed 2 bases and J shed 0 bases, with 8 bases lying between them. The CDR3 DNA sequence: TGCAGTGCTAGAAAGGGCGGCTCTGGAAACACCATATATTTT. The encoded protein is CSARKGGSGNTIYF.

This sequence joins TRBV20-1 and TRBJ1-1; TRBD1 agrees at 8 bases. Germline lookup yields CDR1 DFQATT and CDR2 SNEGSKA (reference sequence). Trimming cost V 0 bases and J 11 bases; bases outside gene matches: 14. CDR3 size: 15 residues. The CDR3 is CSARDPARGRVGAFF. The CDR3 nucleotides read TGCAGTGCTAGAGATCCGGCCAGGGGGCGCGTGGGGGCTTTCTTT.

This clonotype was found a few times. The chain is built from TRBV3-1 and TRBJ2-1; tentatively, D is TRBD2 (6 bases). Trimming took 0 bases from V and 4 from J, leaving 10 bases between them. CDR1 is LGHDT, CDR2 YNNKEL, per germline (reference sequence). The CDR3 totals 15 residues. The CDR3 region is CASSQDSGTYNEQFF. The CDR3 DNA reads TGTGCCAGCAGCCAAGATTCCGGGACTTACAATGAGCAGTTCTTC.

This clonotype turned up a few times. V and J are TRBV6-5 and TRBJ2-5, with D maybe TRBD1 (5 bases). CDR1 is MNHEY, CDR2 SVGAGI, per germline. Trimming took off 4 bases at V and 1 base at J, with 10 bases between the two ends. This CDR3 spans 14 amino acids. CDR3 nucleotides: TGTGCCAGCAGTTCGCCGACAGTCCAAGAGACCCAGTACTTC. As protein: CASSSPTVQETQYF.

J is TRBJ1-5 and V is TRBV5-1; no reliable D call. Trimming removed 0 bases at V and 3 bases at J, with 4 bases between. Germline values: CDR1 SGHRS, CDR2 YFSETQ. This CDR3 comprises 13 residues. The CDR3 spells CASSLEVNQPQHF. CDR3 bases: TGCGCCAGCAGCTTGGAGGTCAATCAGCCCCAGCATTTT.

The table lists this clonotype with a few counts. The V and J genes are TRBV18 and TRBJ2-7; D unclear. The V end lost 3 bases, the J end lost 3 bases, and 12 bases lay between the germline ends. CDR3 length: 14 residues. Germline-derived CDR1 and CDR2 are KGHSH and LQKENI. CDR3 nucleotide sequence: TGTGCCAGCTCACCTCAGGCGGAGAACTACGAGCAGTACGTC. It encodes CASSPQAENYEQYV.

The gene calls are TRBV5-1 and TRBJ1-1; possible D gene TRBD1, 5 bases. The CDR3 has 14 residues. Per germline, CDR1 SGHRS and CDR2 YFSETQ. V was clipped by 3 bases and J by 1 base, with 10 bases between them. CDR3 residues: CASSWGGQNTEAFF. The CDR3 DNA reads TGCGCCAGCAGCTGGGGCGGACAGAACACTGAAGCTTTCTTT.

This clonotype was seen only a few times. This sequence joins TRBV7-6 and TRBJ2-3; 7 bases map to TRBD2. Germline CDR1 SGHVS, CDR2 FNYEAQ. CDR3 length: 16 residues. With V trimmed by 2 bases and J by 2 bases, 7 bases remained unmatched. The CDR3 nucleotides are TGTGCCAGCAGCTTATGGAGCGGGATGAACACAGATACGCAGTATTTT. It yields the protein CASSLWSGMNTDTQYF.

The rearrangement links TRBV18 to TRBJ2-3, with 9 bases identical to TRBD2. The trim removed 6 bases at V and 4 bases at J, leaving 11 bases unmatched. In germline, CDR1 is KGHSH, CDR2 LQKENI. This CDR3 is built from 16 residues. The CDR3 region has the DNA TGTGCCAGCTCGCCCCCGAGCGGGAGGAGGGCAGATACGCAGTATTTT. Translated: CASSPPSGRRADTQYF.

This clonotype showed up just a few times. The V call is TRBV9, the J call TRBJ1-1, with 7 bases identical to TRBD1. Germline V gives CDR1 SGDLS, CDR2 YYNGEE. The trim removed 4 bases at V and 8 bases at J, leaving 17 bases unmatched. This CDR3 comprises 16 residues. The DNA of the CDR3 is TGTGCCAGCAGCCCCCGTCCGCAGGGGGACGCTCGGGAAGCTTTCTTT. Translation: CASSPRPQGDAREAFF.

The CDR3, as DNA: TGTGCCAGCAGCGTCACTAGCGGGGCACAAGAGACCCAGTACTTC. Residues: CASSVTSGAQETQYF. The rearrangement uses TRBV7-2 and TRBJ2-5, with 10 bases fitting TRBD2. Per germline, CDR1 SGHTA and CDR2 FQGNSA. The CDR3 is 15 amino acids. V trimming: 5 bases; J trimming: 2 bases; junction bases outside the gene matches: 5. The full variable domain, with the rest looked up from reference TRBV7-2 and TRBJ2-5, is GAGVSQSPSNKVTEKGKDVELRCDPISGHTALYWYRQSLGQGLEFLIYFQGNSAPDKSGLPSDRFSAERTGGSVSTLTIQRTQQEDSAVYLCASSVTSGAQETQYFGPGTRLLVL.

This clonotype has ten or more counts. CDR3 amino acids: CASSQRLVGVEWDTQYF. In DNA form, the CDR3 reads TGTGCCAGCAGCCAAAGACTAGTTGGGGTGGAGTGGGATACGCAGTATTTT. This chain connects TRBV12-3 or TRBV12-4 to TRBJ2-3; tentative D call: TRBD2 (6 bases). The CDR3 has 17 residues. With 6 bases removed from V and 6 bases from J, the gap between germline ends came to 25 bases.